Included here is one T cell receptor (beta chain) sequence, with context. V gave up 6 bases and J gave up 11 bases, with 16 bases separating them. The CDR3 contains 12 residues. The germline V gene has CDR1 SEHNR and CDR2 FQNEAQ (reference sequence). This sample stems from a study of CD8 T cells in Susac syndrome. The RNA, about 0.45 to 1 ug, was put through reverse transcription using random hexamers. TCRdb recomputed calls from the immunoSEQ multiplex PCR reads with MiXCR, one row per CDR3 protein. Altogether about 100,000 distinct CDR3 sequences are present, roughly 96% being singletons, with the ten largest covering 0.3%.

This clonotype was obtained from a human donor with Susac syndrome. The chain combines TRBV7-9 with TRBJ1-1; no clear D. The sequenced sample was CD8+ T cells from PBMCs. The chain's CDR3 is CASSSGSGGAFF. CDR3 DNA sequence: TGTGCCAGCAGTTCCGGATCCGGCGGGGCTTTCTTT.